This T cell receptor beta chain appears in the sequencing data of a study of T cell changes during pregnancy in multiple sclerosis. V lost 4 bases to trimming and J lost 7 bases; unmatched junction nucleotides: 9. Germline CDR1 reads MGHRA; CDR2 reads YSYEKL. The length of the CDR3 is 15 residues. Libraries were prepared by immunoSEQ multiplex PCR; TCRdb keeps only in-frame clonotypes and omits some of them. The sample includes 60,000 to 75,000 clones, 92% of them seen just once. Sequencing used peripheral blood, obtained in the second trimester of pregnancy. The V gene is TRBV4-1, the J gene TRBJ2-1; 8 nucleotides line up with TRBD2. The TCR originated in a female donor in good health, enrolled as a control in a pregnancy study. CDR3 sequence reads: CASSRQAGVSNEQFF. In DNA form, the CDR3 reads TGCGCCAGCAGCCGCCAAGCGGGAGTGTCGAATGAGCAGTTCTTC.